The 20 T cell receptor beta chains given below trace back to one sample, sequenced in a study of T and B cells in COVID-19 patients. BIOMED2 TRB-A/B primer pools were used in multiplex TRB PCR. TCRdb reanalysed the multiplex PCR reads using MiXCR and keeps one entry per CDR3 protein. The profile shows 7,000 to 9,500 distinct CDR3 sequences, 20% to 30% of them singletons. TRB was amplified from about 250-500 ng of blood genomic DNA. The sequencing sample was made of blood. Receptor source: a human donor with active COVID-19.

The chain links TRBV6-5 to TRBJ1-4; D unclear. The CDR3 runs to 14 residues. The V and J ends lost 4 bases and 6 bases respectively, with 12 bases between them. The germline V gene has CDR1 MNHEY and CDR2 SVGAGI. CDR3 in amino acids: CASSSIVADEKLFF. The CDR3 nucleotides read TGTGCCAGCAGTTCAATTGTGGCTGATGAAAAACTGTTTTTT.

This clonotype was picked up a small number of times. CDR3 bases: TGTGCCAGCAGCTTACCAACTTTTAGCGGGCGGTACAATGAGCAGTTCTTC. Translation gives CASSLPTFSGRYNEQFF. V and J are TRBV7-2 and TRBJ2-1, with 7 bases matching TRBD2. The trim removed 2 bases at V and 4 bases at J, leaving 11 bases unmatched. Germline loops: CDR1 SGHTA, CDR2 FQGNSA. This CDR3 is 17 amino acids long. Based on the CDR3 plus reference TRBV7-2 and TRBJ2-1, the full variable domain is GAGVSQSPSNKVTEKGKDVELRCDPISGHTALYWYRQSLGQGLEFLIYFQGNSAPDKSGLPSDRFSAERTGGSVSTLTIQRTQQEDSAVYLCASSLPTFSGRYNEQFFGPGTRLTVL.

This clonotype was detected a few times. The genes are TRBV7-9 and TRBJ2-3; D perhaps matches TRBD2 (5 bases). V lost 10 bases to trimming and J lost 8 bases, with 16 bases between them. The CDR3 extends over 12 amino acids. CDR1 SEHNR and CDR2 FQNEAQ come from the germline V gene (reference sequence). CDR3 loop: CATTSRRSTQYF. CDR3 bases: TGTGCCACCACCAGCCGGAGGAGTACGCAGTATTTT.

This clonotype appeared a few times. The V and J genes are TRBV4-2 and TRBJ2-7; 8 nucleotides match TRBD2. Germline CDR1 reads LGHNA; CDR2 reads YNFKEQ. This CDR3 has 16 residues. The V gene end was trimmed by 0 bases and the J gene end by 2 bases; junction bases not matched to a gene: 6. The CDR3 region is CASSQEGTSPTYEQYF. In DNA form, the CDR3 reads TGTGCCAGCAGCCAAGAAGGGACTAGTCCCACCTACGAGCAGTACTTC.

CDR3 nucleotide sequence: TGTGCCAGTAGTTTGGGGACTAGCGGGAGGTCCCCAGCACCAGATACGCAGTATTTT. This codes for CASSLGTSGRSPAPDTQYF. The chain employs TRBV19 and TRBJ2-3; 15 bases are a match to TRBD2. The germline V gene encodes CDR1 LNHDA and CDR2 SQIVND (reference sequence). V shed 5 bases and J 4 bases; nucleotides not matched to a gene: 13. The CDR3 has 19 residues.

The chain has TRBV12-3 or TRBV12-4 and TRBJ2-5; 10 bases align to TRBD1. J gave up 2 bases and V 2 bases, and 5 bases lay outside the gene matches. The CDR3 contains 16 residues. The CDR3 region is CASSLLDRGIQETQYF. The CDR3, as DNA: TGTGCCAGCAGTTTACTGGACAGGGGGATACAAGAGACCCAGTACTTC.

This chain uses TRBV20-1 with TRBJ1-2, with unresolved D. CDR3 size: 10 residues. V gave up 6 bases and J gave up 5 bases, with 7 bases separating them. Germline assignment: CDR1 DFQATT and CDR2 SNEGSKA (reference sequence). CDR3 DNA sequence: TGCAGTGCGGGATATTATGGCTACACCTTC. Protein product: CSAGYYGYTF.

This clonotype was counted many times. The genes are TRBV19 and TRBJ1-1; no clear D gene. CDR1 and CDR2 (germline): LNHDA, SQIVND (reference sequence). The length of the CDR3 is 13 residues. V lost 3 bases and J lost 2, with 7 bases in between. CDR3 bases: TGTGCCAGTAGTATGGAGGGTAACACTGAAGCTTTCTTT. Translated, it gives CASSMEGNTEAFF.

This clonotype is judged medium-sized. Here the CDR3 reads CASSIRHPYEQYF. CDR3 bases: TGTGCCAGTAGTATAAGACACCCTTACGAGCAGTACTTC. The J gene is TRBJ2-7, the V gene TRBV19; D is unresolved. Germline CDR1 and CDR2: LNHDA and SQIVND (reference sequence). The V end lost 2 bases, the J end lost 4 bases, and 9 bases lay between the germline ends. The CDR3 runs 13 residues. Full variable domain (outside the CDR3, taken from reference TRBV19 and TRBJ2-7): DGGITQSPKYLFRKEGQNVTLSCEQNLNHDAMYWYRQDPGQGLRLIYYSQIVNDFQKGDIAEGYSVSREKKESFPLTVTSAQKNPTAFYLCASSIRHPYEQYFGPGTRLTVT.

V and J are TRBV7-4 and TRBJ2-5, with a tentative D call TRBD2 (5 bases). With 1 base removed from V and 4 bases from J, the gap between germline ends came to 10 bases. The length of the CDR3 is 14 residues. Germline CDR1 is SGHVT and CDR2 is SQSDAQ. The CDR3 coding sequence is TGTGCCAGCAGCTTAGAACCGGGATCAGAGACCCAGTACTTC. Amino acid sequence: CASSLEPGSETQYF.

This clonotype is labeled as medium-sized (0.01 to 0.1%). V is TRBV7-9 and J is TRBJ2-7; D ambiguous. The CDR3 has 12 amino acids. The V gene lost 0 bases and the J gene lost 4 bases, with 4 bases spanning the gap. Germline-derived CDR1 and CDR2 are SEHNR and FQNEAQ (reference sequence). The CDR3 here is CASSLAAYEQYF. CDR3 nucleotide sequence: TGTGCCAGCAGCTTAGCAGCGTACGAGCAGTACTTC.

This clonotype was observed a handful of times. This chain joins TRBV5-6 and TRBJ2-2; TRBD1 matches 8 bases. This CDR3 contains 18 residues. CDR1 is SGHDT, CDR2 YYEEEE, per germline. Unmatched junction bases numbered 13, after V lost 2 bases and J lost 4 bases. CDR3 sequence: CASSFFTPQGAPTGELFF. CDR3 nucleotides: TGTGCCAGCAGCTTTTTTACGCCCCAGGGGGCGCCCACCGGGGAGCTGTTTTTT.

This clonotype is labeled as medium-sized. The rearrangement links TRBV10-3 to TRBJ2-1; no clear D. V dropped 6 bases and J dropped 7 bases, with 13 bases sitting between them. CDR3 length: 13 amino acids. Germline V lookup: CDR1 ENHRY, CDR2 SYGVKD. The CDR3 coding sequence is TGTGCCATCAGGGATGATCCGGGTAATGAGCAGTTCTTC. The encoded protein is CAIRDDPGNEQFF.

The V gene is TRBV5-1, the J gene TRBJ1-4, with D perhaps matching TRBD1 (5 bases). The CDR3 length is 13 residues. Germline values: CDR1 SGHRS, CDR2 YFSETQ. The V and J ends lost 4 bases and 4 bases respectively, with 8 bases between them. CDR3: CASSPGDNEKLFF. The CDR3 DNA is TGCGCCAGCAGCCCGGGGGATAATGAAAAACTGTTTTTT.

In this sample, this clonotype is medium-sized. CDR3 DNA sequence: TGCAGCGTCCGGACTAGCGGGAGCGGGCAGTACTTC. The encoded protein is CSVRTSGSGQYF. This chain links TRBV29-1 with TRBJ2-7; the match to TRBD2 covers 13 bases. There are 12 residues in the CDR3. Germline CDR1 and CDR2: SQVTM and ANQGSEA. The ends lost 6 bases at V and 9 bases at J; junction bases unmatched: 5.

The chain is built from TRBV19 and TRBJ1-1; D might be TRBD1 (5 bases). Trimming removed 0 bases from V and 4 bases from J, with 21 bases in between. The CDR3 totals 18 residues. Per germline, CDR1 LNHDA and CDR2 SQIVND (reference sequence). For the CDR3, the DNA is TGTGCCAGTAGTATAGATCGTTCTCGGGGCCGCGATACCACTGAAGCTTTCTTT. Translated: CASSIDRSRGRDTTEAFF.

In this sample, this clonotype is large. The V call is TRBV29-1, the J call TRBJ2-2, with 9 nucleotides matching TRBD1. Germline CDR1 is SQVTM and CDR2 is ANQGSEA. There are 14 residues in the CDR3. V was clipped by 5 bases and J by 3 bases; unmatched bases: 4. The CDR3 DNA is TGCAGCGTTCAGACAGGGGGTGACACCGGGGAGCTGTTTTTT. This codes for CSVQTGGDTGELFF.

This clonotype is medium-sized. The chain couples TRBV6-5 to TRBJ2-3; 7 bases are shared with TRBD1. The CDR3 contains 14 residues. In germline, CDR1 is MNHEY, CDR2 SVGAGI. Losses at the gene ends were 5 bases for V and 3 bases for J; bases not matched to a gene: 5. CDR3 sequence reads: CASSLGQETDTQYF. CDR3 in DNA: TGTGCCAGCAGTCTAGGACAGGAGACAGATACGCAGTATTTT.

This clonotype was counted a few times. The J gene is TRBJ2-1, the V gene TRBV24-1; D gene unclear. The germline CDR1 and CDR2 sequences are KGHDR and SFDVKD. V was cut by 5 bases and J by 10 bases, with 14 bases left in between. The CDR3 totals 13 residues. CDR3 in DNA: TGTGCCACCAGTGGACCCCCAGCAACCGAGCAGTTCTTC. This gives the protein CATSGPPATEQFF.

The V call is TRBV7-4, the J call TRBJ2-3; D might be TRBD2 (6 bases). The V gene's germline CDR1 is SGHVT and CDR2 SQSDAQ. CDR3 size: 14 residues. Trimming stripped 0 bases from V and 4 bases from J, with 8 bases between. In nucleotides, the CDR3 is TGTGCCAGCAGCTTAGCGGGGGGAGCAGATACGCAGTATTTT. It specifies CASSLAGGADTQYF.